The T cell receptor beta chain under discussion was sequenced for a study of hypomethylating agent response in myelodysplastic syndrome (dated by TCRdb to the early 2020s). As for the study more broadly: The hypomethylating agents azacitidine (8 of 11) or decitabine (3 of 11) were used to treat the patients. Among the myelodysplastic syndrome patients in the cohort, several were male and 2 were female. Patients had a mean age of roughly 70 +/- 6.9 years, and a diploid cytogenetic profile was the most common. TET2 mutation was identified most frequently, being present in 5 of 11 patients. Six or seven patients responded with complete response or hematologic improvement, and four or five patients were non-responders. Complete response or hematologic improvement counted as response, and patients meeting neither criterion were classed as non-responders.

A note on this clone: Its specific antigen is unknown. No base-level quality is on record; no much larger clone is a single base apart.

Study-level results and caveats: Novel clonotypes were found to emerge more often in responders, whereas more contracted clonotypes were observed in non-responders after treatment. After treatment with a hypomethylating agent, no significant changes in richness, rarefaction diversity or clonality were seen, whether all patients were considered together or each response group separately. A possible recognition of novel MDS antigens by the shared GLIPH2 clusters was not confirmed and needs experimental validation. The healthy control donors were not matched in age to the MDS patients, and this mismatch could have affected the comparison between MDS and healthy donors. Only 11 patients were analyzed, making the cohort small.

Bulk bone marrow was analyzed without sorting T-cell subsets. Bone marrow from more than 9 myelodysplastic syndrome patients, collected before and after hypomethylating agent therapy, underwent immunosequencing of the TCR beta CDR3 regions. For longitudinal repertoire tracking, a baseline bone marrow plus two to three bone marrows at different post-treatment timepoints were contributed by each patient. Genomic DNA was extracted from whole bone marrow, and quality was checked by TapeStation, NanoDrop OneC and PicoGreen assays. The CDR3 starts with the cysteine, ends with the phenylalanine, and has 17 residues. Left in the record is the CDR3 DNA by itself, 51 bases read in frame from the first base. The V end gives up 3 bases and the J end 1 base, leaving 9 bases in the junction not matched to a gene. The germline V gene supplies CDR1 SGHDN and CDR2 FVKESK. The method behind the library was the immunoSEQ multiplex PCR assay. Sequencing was run at survey resolution with two replicates of about 200 ng each, for a total of around 400 ng of DNA per sample. Using multiplex PCR primers aimed at V and J genes, the hsTCRB kit picked up rearranged TCRB sequences in genomic DNA. To amplify the CDR3 region, the first PCR ran for around 30 cycles with the QIAGEN Multiplex PCR Kit. Sample barcodes and Illumina adapters were attached to each replicate during a second PCR lasting 7 to 9 cycles. Pooled libraries were quantified using a QuantStudio 6 and the KAPA library quantification kit. Approximately 15 pM of pooled libraries went onto an Illumina MiSeq for sequencing, using single-end reads of 156 cycles plus an index read of 15 cycles. For the original study's pipeline: Of about 150,000 unique clonotypes, around 1.5% were flagged by VDJdb annotation as previously reported viral-epitope-specific clonotypes. Raw reads were processed by the immunoSEQ Data Assistant and immunoSEQ Analyzer into normalized, annotated TCRB repertoires. Clonotypes were analyzed with BioAnalyzer and version 0.6.5 of the immunarch R package. Before richness was estimated, every repertoire was downsampled to match the clone count of the smallest repertoire. Clonotypes were categorized as expanded, contracted or novel by Fisher's exact tests, where a novel clonotype had zero frequency before treatment. Significantly changed CDR3 beta sequences were clustered with GLIPH2 at simulation_depth=1000 and kmer_min_depth=3, and CDR3s shorter than five residues were left out. The immuneACCESS repertoire file appears here via TCRdb, limited to in-frame rearrangements. These files lack a portion of the clones; in checked studies, under half of the deficit traces to unresolved V genes, and the cause of the others is not known. D and trimming come from the DNA, and the V and J calls and clone size come from that table. The sample table contains about 3,500 clones; only one count was recorded for roughly 78% of them. About 26% of the sample comes from the top ten.

The clonotype comes from a human donor with myelodysplastic syndrome. Rearrangement joined TRBV14 to TRBJ2-5, and 9 junction bases match TRBD2. Material: bone marrow, obtained before or after starting hypomethylating agent treatment for myelodysplastic syndrome (not recorded which). The CDR3 sequence is CASSHQRGGRGQETQYF. The DNA sequence reads TGTGCCAGCAGCCATCAAAGAGGCGGGAGGGGCCAAGAGACCCAGTACTTC. When the CDR3 is completed using the reference TRBV14 and TRBJ2-5 genes on either side, the full variable domain is EAGVTQFPSHSVIEKGQTVTLRCDPISGHDNLYWYRRVMGKEIKFLLHFVKESKQDESGMPNNRFLAERTGGTYSTLKVQPAELEDSGVYFCASSHQRGGRGQETQYFGPGTRLLVL.